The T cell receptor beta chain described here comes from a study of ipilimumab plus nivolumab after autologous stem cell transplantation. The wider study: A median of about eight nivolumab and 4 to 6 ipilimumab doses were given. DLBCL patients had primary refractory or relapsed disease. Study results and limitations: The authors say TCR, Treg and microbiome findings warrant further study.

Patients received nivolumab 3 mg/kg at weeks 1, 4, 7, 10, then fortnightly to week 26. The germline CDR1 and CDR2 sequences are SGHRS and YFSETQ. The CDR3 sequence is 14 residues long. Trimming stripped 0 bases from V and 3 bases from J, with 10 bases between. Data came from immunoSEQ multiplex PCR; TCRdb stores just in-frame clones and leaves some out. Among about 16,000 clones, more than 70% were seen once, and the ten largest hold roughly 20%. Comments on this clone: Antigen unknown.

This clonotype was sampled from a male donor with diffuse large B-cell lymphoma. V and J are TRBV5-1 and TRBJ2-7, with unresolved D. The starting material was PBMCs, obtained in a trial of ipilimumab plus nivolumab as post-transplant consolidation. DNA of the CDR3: TGCGCCAGCAGCTTGGACCCACCGAACTACGAGCAGTACTTC. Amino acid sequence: CASSLDPPNYEQYF. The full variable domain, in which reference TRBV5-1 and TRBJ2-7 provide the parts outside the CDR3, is KAGVTQTPRYLIKTRGQQVTLSCSPISGHRSVSWYQQTPGQGLQFLFEYFSETQRNKGNFPGRFSGRQFSNSRSEMNVSTLELGDSALYLCASSLDPPNYEQYFGPGTRLTVT.